This T cell receptor (beta chain) was sequenced in a study of blood T cell repertoires in COVID-19. Study overall: The samples span acute and convalescent COVID-19 from the United States, Italy and Spain.

Between the trimmed V and J ends, which lost 5 bases and 3 bases, there was a span of 14 bases. The CDR3 loop spans 14 amino acids. From germline, CDR1 is ENHRY and CDR2 SYGVKD. Generated by immunoSEQ multiplex PCR, the TCRdb table keeps only in-frame clones and is missing some. The sample includes around 300,000 clones, about 89% of them seen just once. Residents of approximately 25 US areas, aged roughly 18 to 90 years, made up the participants. Sequencing input: PBMCs or T cells enriched from blood (not recorded which). The chain couples TRBV10-3 to TRBJ2-7; a possible D gene is TRBD2 (5 bases). The clonotype originates from a woman younger than 35 who had recovered from COVID-19. In nucleotides, the CDR3 is TGTGCCATCAGTTTCGAGTTTCGGGACTACGAGCAGTACTTC. Its protein is CAISFEFRDYEQYF.